The entry that follows covers one T cell receptor (beta chain) sequence. The V end was cut by 1 base, the J end by 4 bases, with 0 bases between. Germline-derived CDR1 and CDR2 are PRHDT and FYEKMQ (reference sequence). There are 11 residues in the CDR3. Single viable CD3+CD4+CD8-CD45RO+ cells were sorted as the memory CD4+ T cells. Generated by immunoSEQ multiplex PCR, the TCRdb table keeps only in-frame clones and is missing some. This sample has just under 65,000 clones; roughly four fifths occur once, and the top ten carry 0.88%. The sample is drawn from a study of memory CD4+ T cells and cytomegalovirus serostatus.

The source is an adult in good health and CMV-seronegative. This sequence joins TRBV13 and TRBJ2-3; D is unresolved. Input material: memory CD4+ T cells from blood. CDR3 region: CASSLADTQYF. The CDR3, as DNA: TGTGCCAGCAGCTTAGCAGATACGCAGTATTTT.